This TCR beta chain comes out of a study of blood T cells in healthy people across ages. The CDR3 is 15 residues long. The germline V gene encodes CDR1 SGDLS and CDR2 YYNGEE. PCR was performed a second time for 7 to 11 cycles using a sample-barcoded 5' primer and a J-beta primer mix. TCRdb redid the calling of the 5' RACE reads with MiXCR, one entry per CDR3 protein. The sample records 1.5 million or so distinct CDR3 sequences, roughly 45% being singletons. Comment on this clonotype: One junction end does not reproduce the germline sequence, and a read error may be involved.

The chain uses TRBV9 and TRBJ2-7; 13 bases map to TRBD2. The sequence came from a woman aged 18 to 35 in good health. What was sequenced was blood. The CDR3 region is CASGVGLAGEYEQYF. DNA for the CDR3: TGTGCCAGCGGCGTTGGACTAGCGGGGGAATACGAGCAGTACTTC.